One sample yielded the 6 T cell receptor beta chains listed below, sequenced in a study of T cells and copy number aberrations in small-cell lung cancer. Generated by immunoSEQ multiplex PCR, the TCRdb table keeps only in-frame clones and is missing some. Here the sample spans about 3,100 clones, about nine tenths being singletons. Material: normal tissue next to the tumor. These receptors came from a man aged 50 to 59 with small cell lung cancer.

On this clone: The missing conserved phenylalanine or tryptophan at the end of this CDR3 makes a read error likely. CDR3 in DNA: TGTGCCTGGAGCCGAGCGCCAATCGCTGAAGCTTTCCTT. This codes for CAWSRAPIAEAFL. The chain employs TRBV30 and TRBJ1-1; no clear D gene. In germline, CDR1 is GTSNPN, CDR2 SVGIG (reference sequence). The CDR3 consists of 13 residues. With 3 bases removed from V and 6 bases from J, the gap between germline ends came to 14 bases.

The chain recombines TRBV30 with TRBJ1-5; D call uncertain. The CDR3 runs to 13 residues. Germline V gene sequence: CDR1 GTSNPN, CDR2 SVGIG (reference sequence). Trimming took 4 bases from V and 0 from J, leaving 7 bases between them. The CDR3 here is CAWNRDSNQPQHF. The CDR3 DNA reads TGTGCCTGGAATCGGGATAGCAATCAGCCCCAGCATTTT. Complete variable domain (other parts from reference TRBV30 and TRBJ1-5): SQTIHQWPATLVQPVGSPLSLECTVEGTSNPNLYWYRQAAGRGLQLLFYSVGIGQISSEVPQNLSASRPQDRQFILSSKKLLLSDSGFYLCAWNRDSNQPQHFGDGTRLSIL.

This chain connects TRBV7-2 to TRBJ2-1; possible D gene TRBD2, 6 bases. Per germline, CDR1 SGHTA and CDR2 FQGNSA. The CDR3 runs 15 residues. V was pared by 1 base and J by 2 bases, with 9 bases between. The CDR3: CASSLGRGTYNEQFF. The CDR3 DNA is TGTGCCAGCAGCTTAGGGAGGGGCACCTACAATGAGCAGTTCTTC.

This clone has a handful of counts. The J gene is TRBJ1-3, the V gene TRBV5-6; the D is unclear. Germline V gene sequence: CDR1 SGHDT, CDR2 YYEEEE. This CDR3 spans 14 amino acids. The V end lost 0 bases, the J end lost 3 bases, and 7 bases lay between the germline ends. CDR3 bases: TGTGCCAGCAGCTTGGTAACTTTTGGAAACACCATATATTTT. It translates to CASSLVTFGNTIYF. Variable domain in full (rest from reference TRBV5-6 and TRBJ1-3): DAGVTQSPTHLIKTRGQQVTLRCSPKSGHDTVSWYQQALGQGPQFIFQYYEEEERQRGNFPDRFSGHQFPNYSSELNVNALLLGDSALYLCASSLVTFGNTIYFGEGSWLTVV.

The chain combines TRBV19 with TRBJ2-2, with D uncertain. Per germline, CDR1 LNHDA and CDR2 SQIVND (reference sequence). This CDR3 has 13 residues. Trimming left V 11 bases short and J 2 bases short, with 12 bases between. The CDR3, as DNA: TGTGCCTCCGACGGCAGTAACACCGGGGAGCTGTTTTTT. It codes for CASDGSNTGELFF.

V is TRBV15 and J is TRBJ2-7, with D possibly being TRBD2 (5 bases). V lost 0 bases to trimming and J lost 0 bases, with 12 bases between them. The CDR3 loop spans 16 amino acids. The germline V gene has CDR1 LNHNV and CDR2 YYDKDF (reference sequence). Here the CDR3 reads CATSRDAVRVSYEQYF. The CDR3 region has the DNA TGTGCCACCAGCAGAGATGCGGTGAGGGTCTCCTACGAGCAGTACTTC.